One sample yielded the 31 T cell receptor beta chains listed below, sequenced in a study of shared clonotypes between healthy human individuals. Assay used: immunoSEQ multiplex PCR; TCRdb lists only in-frame clones, some missing. The sample has about 2,500,000 clones, more than 90% seen once; the top ten hold around 0.14%. Material: naive CD4+ T cells sorted from blood. Subset given: CD45RA+ positively selected. These receptor sequences come from a man aged 18 to 29 in good health.

The rearrangement links TRBV9 to TRBJ2-1; TRBD2 aligns across 14 bases. This CDR3 has 13 amino acids. The germline gives CDR1 SGDLS, CDR2 YYNGEE. V lost 7 bases to trimming and J lost 9 bases; unmatched junction nucleotides: 3. The CDR3 loop is CASGLAGGGEQFF. In nucleotides, the CDR3 is TGTGCCAGCGGACTAGCGGGAGGCGGTGAGCAGTTCTTC.

V usage is TRBV14 and J usage is TRBJ2-3, with 12 nucleotides matching TRBD2. CDR1 and CDR2 (germline): SGHDN, FVKESK. This CDR3 is built from 16 residues. Trimming at V came to 4 bases and at J to 2 bases, leaving 4 bases not matched to a gene. The chain's CDR3 is CASSLRTSGNTDTQYF. The CDR3 DNA reads as TGTGCCAGCAGCCTCAGGACTAGCGGGAACACAGATACGCAGTATTTT.

This rearrangement joins TRBV2 to TRBJ2-5; D call uncertain. Germline lookup yields CDR1 SNHLY and CDR2 FYNNEI. V lost 2 bases, J lost 4 bases, and 14 bases lay in between. The CDR3 loop spans 15 amino acids. This chain's CDR3 is CASSEFATSRETQYF. The CDR3 DNA follows: TGTGCCAGCAGTGAATTCGCGACAAGTCGAGAGACCCAGTACTTC.

The J gene is TRBJ1-2, the V gene TRBV6-5; D possibly corresponds to TRBD1 (6 bases). Trimming removed 6 bases from V and 2 bases from J, with 16 bases in between. The length of the CDR3 is 15 residues. The germline CDR1 and CDR2 sequences are MNHEY and SVGAGI. CDR3 bases: TGTGCCAGCAGCTTTACCACAGGGCCCAACTATGGCTACACCTTC. Translation gives CASSFTTGPNYGYTF.

The chain is built from TRBV30 and TRBJ2-7; 8 nucleotides line up with TRBD2. Germline CDR1 is GTSNPN and CDR2 is SVGIG (reference sequence). This CDR3 has 15 amino acids. Unmatched junction bases numbered 7, after V lost 0 bases and J lost 3 bases. This chain's CDR3 is CAWSVKAGAGYEQYF. The CDR3 DNA reads TGTGCCTGGAGTGTAAAAGCGGGAGCGGGCTACGAGCAGTACTTC.

For this clone: Distinct nucleotide sequences in the sample also encode this CDR3. The chain combines TRBV6-5 with TRBJ1-1; D is unclear. The CDR3 is 13 amino acids. CDR1 and CDR2 from the germline V gene are MNHEY and SVGAGI. The V and J ends lost 0 bases and 0 bases respectively, with 2 bases between them. CDR3 protein: CASSYSMNTEAFF. The CDR3 DNA sequence: TGTGCCAGCAGTTACTCTATGAACACTGAAGCTTTCTTT.

The chain is built from TRBV4-2 and TRBJ1-3; 11 bases are a match to TRBD1. After removal of 5 bases from V and 0 bases from J, the junction contained 12 bases not matched to a gene. Germline V gene sequence: CDR1 LGHNA, CDR2 YNFKEQ. The CDR3 is made up of 19 amino acids. CDR3 nucleotides: TGTGCCAGCAGCTCCCGGGACAGGGGGATATTGAACTCTGGAAACACCATATATTTT. Amino acids: CASSSRDRGILNSGNTIYF.

This clone is a singleton in its sample. The chain is built from TRBV28 and TRBJ1-1; D remains ambiguous. This CDR3 spans 14 amino acids. Per the germline V gene, CDR1 is MDHEN and CDR2 is SYDVKM. The V end was cut by 7 bases, the J end by 5 bases, with 17 bases between. The CDR3 reads CASNQAPRETEAFF. In DNA, the CDR3 is TGTGCCAGCAATCAAGCCCCACGGGAGACTGAAGCTTTCTTT.

The gene calls are TRBV5-1 and TRBJ1-6, with TRBD1 identical over 8 bases. This CDR3 is 15 amino acids long. The germline V gene has CDR1 SGHRS and CDR2 YFSETQ. V lost 2 bases, J lost 5 bases, and 3 bases stayed unmatched. In DNA, the CDR3 is TGCGCCAGCAGCTTATGGACAGGGCATAATTCACCCCTCCACTTT. Protein: CASSLWTGHNSPLHF.

This clone was counted only a few times. Different DNA sequences within this sample yield the same CDR3. V and J are TRBV6-5 and TRBJ2-7, with 7 bases lining up with TRBD1. J was trimmed by 2 bases and V by 0 bases; bases with no gene match: 1. The CDR3 loop spans 14 amino acids. CDR1 is MNHEY and CDR2 is SVGAGI in the germline V gene. CDR3 nucleotide sequence: TGTGCCAGCAGTTACTCGCAGGGGGCCTACGAGCAGTACTTC. Protein sequence: CASSYSQGAYEQYF.

The V call is TRBV21-1, the J call TRBJ2-1; the table's TRBD1 call for D was not verified on the DNA. TRBV21-1 is labeled a pseudogene. The CDR3 runs to 14 residues. This chain's CDR3 is CASRWGTGKNEQFF. The CDR3 DNA sequence: TGTGCCAGCAGGTGGGGGACAGGGAAAAATGAGCAGTTCTTC.

The chain employs TRBV5-4 and TRBJ2-5; TRBD2 aligns across 10 bases. CDR3 length: 16 amino acids. Trimming removed 4 bases from V and 1 base from J; junction bases left unmatched: 7. The V gene's germline CDR1 is SGHNT and CDR2 YYREEE (reference sequence). The CDR3 loop is CASSPGLAETQETQYF. The CDR3 DNA is TGTGCCAGCAGCCCCGGACTAGCGGAAACCCAAGAGACCCAGTACTTC.

This clone was found once. The V and J genes are TRBV6-5 and TRBJ1-1; 7 nucleotides agree with TRBD1. CDR1 MNHEY and CDR2 SVGAGI come from the germline V gene. The V gene end was trimmed by 2 bases and the J gene end by 1 base; junction bases not matched to a gene: 7. CDR3 length: 16 residues. In DNA form, the CDR3 reads TGTGCCAGCAGTTACGCCCAGGGGGTCGAGAACACTGAAGCTTTCTTT. Its protein product is CASSYAQGVENTEAFF.

V is TRBV2 and J is TRBJ2-2; D unresolved. This CDR3 spans 11 amino acids. Germline CDR1 and CDR2: SNHLY and FYNNEI. V dropped 6 bases and J dropped 8 bases, with 7 bases sitting between them. DNA for the CDR3: TGTGCCAGCAGGGCGGAGGGGGAGCTGTTTTTT. Its protein product is CASRAEGELFF. Filled out from reference TRBV2 and TRBJ2-2, the complete variable domain reads EPEVTQTPSHQVTQMGQEVILRCVPISNHLYFYWYRQILGQKVEFLVSFYNNEISEKSEIFDDQFSVERPDGSNFTLKIRSTKLEDSAMYFCASRAEGELFFGEGSRLTVL.

The rearrangement uses TRBV29-1 and TRBJ2-3; D remains ambiguous. Per the germline V gene, CDR1 is SQVTM and CDR2 is ANQGSEA. V was clipped by 6 bases and J by 8 bases, with 12 bases between them. The CDR3 has 11 residues. CDR3 DNA sequence: TGCAGCGTGACGCAGCTGGGTACGCAGTATTTT. Translating it yields CSVTQLGTQYF.

The gene calls are TRBV5-8 and TRBJ2-3; D tentatively reads TRBD1 or TRBD2 (5 bases each). Trimming took 0 bases from V and 2 from J, leaving 10 bases between them. The CDR3 is 15 amino acids. Germline CDR1 and CDR2: SGHTS and YDEGEE. Here the CDR3 reads CASSLEGRDTDTQYF. CDR3 coding DNA: TGTGCCAGCAGCTTGGAGGGACGGGACACAGATACGCAGTATTTT. Using reference TRBV5-8 and TRBJ2-3 for the parts outside the CDR3, the full variable domain is EAGVTQSPTHLIKTRGQQATLRCSPISGHTSVYWYQQALGLGLQFLLWYDEGEERNRGNFPPRFSGRQFPNYSSELNVNALELEDSALYLCASSLEGRDTDTQYFGPGTRLTVL.

A remark on this clone: The sample has other DNA sequences that encode this CDR3 too. CDR3 loop: CASSGGGLGEKLFF. In DNA form, the CDR3 reads TGTGCCAGCAGTGGAGGGGGCTTAGGTGAAAAACTGTTTTTT. The chain employs TRBV6-1 and TRBJ1-4, with 7 bases aligning to TRBD1. The germline V gene encodes CDR1 MNHNS and CDR2 SASEGT. This CDR3 region has 14 residues. The J segment lost 7 bases and the V segment lost 4 bases, leaving 6 bases of the junction unmatched.

J is TRBJ2-2 and V is TRBV2, with 7 bases identical to TRBD1. The germline gives CDR1 SNHLY, CDR2 FYNNEI. The length of the CDR3 is 15 residues. The ends lost 3 bases at V and 6 bases at J; junction bases unmatched: 7. Here the CDR3 DNA reads TGTGCCAGCAGTGAGAACAGGGGTAACGCCGGGGAGCTGTTTTTT. Translation gives CASSENRGNAGELFF.

The chain is built from TRBV11-2 and TRBJ1-4; no reliable D call. The germline CDR1 and CDR2 sequences are SGHAT and FQNNGV. Trimming left V 6 bases short and J 3 bases short, with 14 bases between. The CDR3 covers 15 residues. The CDR3 region is CASRFGQSANEKLFF. CDR3 DNA sequence: TGTGCCAGCAGGTTTGGGCAGTCAGCTAATGAAAAACTGTTTTTT.

This chain links TRBV28 with TRBJ1-6; 8 bases match TRBD1. The germline gives CDR1 MDHEN, CDR2 SYDVKM. Germline trimming cut 4 bases from V and 7 bases from J; bases unmatched to any gene: 6. This CDR3 spans 15 amino acids. This CDR3 reads CASSSGGQQNSPLHF. The CDR3 DNA reads TGTGCCAGCAGTTCAGGGGGCCAACAAAATTCACCCCTCCACTTT.

V and J are TRBV2 and TRBJ1-2; D unresolved. The V gene lost 5 bases and the J gene lost 8 bases, with 15 bases spanning the gap. The germline V gene has CDR1 SNHLY and CDR2 FYNNEI. This CDR3 contains 13 residues. The CDR3 DNA reads TGTGCCAGCAGTCTGAGGCTGTGGGAGGGCTACACCTTC. It codes for CASSLRLWEGYTF.

The chain couples TRBV7-8 to TRBJ2-1; possible D gene TRBD1, 6 bases. V lost 5 bases and J lost 2, with 16 bases in between. Per germline, CDR1 SGHVS and CDR2 FQNEAQ. This CDR3 spans 16 amino acids. CDR3 DNA: TGTGCCAGCAGCGCCAGGGGCGCGCGGCCCTACAATGAGCAGTTCTTC. Translation gives CASSARGARPYNEQFF.

The J gene is TRBJ2-7, the V gene TRBV7-9; 10 bases are a match to TRBD2. The ends lost 5 bases at V and 5 bases at J; junction bases unmatched: 6. This CDR3 is 14 amino acids long. Per germline, CDR1 SEHNR and CDR2 FQNEAQ (reference sequence). CDR3 amino acids: CASSPRLAGDEQYF. The CDR3 nucleotides are TGTGCCAGCAGCCCCAGGCTAGCGGGGGACGAGCAGTACTTC.

The chain joins TRBV23-1 to TRBJ1-6, with D perhaps TRBD1 (5 bases). TRBV23-1 is an ORF for which the function is uncertain. The CDR3 is 19 amino acids. The V end was cut by 3 bases, the J end by 1 base, with 19 bases between. The CDR3 coding sequence is TGCGCCAGCAGTCATCAAGACAGCCTAGCAGGATCCTATAATTCACCCCTCCACTTT. This gives the protein CASSHQDSLAGSYNSPLHF.

Notes on this clone: This sample also contains other DNA sequences that code for the same CDR3. The rearrangement links TRBV2 to TRBJ2-2, with 9 bases that match TRBD2. Germline V gene sequence: CDR1 SNHLY, CDR2 FYNNEI. The CDR3 covers 14 residues. Trimming took 6 bases from V and 2 from J; bases not matched to a gene: 1. CDR3 nucleotides: TGTGCCAGCAGCCTAGCGGGAAACACCGGGGAGCTGTTTTTT. Amino acids: CASSLAGNTGELFF. Looking up the rest from reference TRBV2 and TRBJ2-2 gives the full variable domain: EPEVTQTPSHQVTQMGQEVILRCVPISNHLYFYWYRQILGQKVEFLVSFYNNEISEKSEIFDDQFSVERPDGSNFTLKIRSTKLEDSAMYFCASSLAGNTGELFFGEGSRLTVL.

This chain uses TRBV11-2 with TRBJ2-1; D remains unclear. V lost 3 bases and J 0 bases, leaving 9 bases between the germline ends. This CDR3 has 15 residues. Germline CDR1 and CDR2: SGHAT and FQNNGV. The CDR3 DNA follows: TGTGCCAGCAGCTTCGGTCGAAGCTCCTACAATGAGCAGTTCTTC. Translating gives CASSFGRSSYNEQFF.

In nucleotides, the CDR3 is TGTGCCAGCAGTGGTGGCTACACCTTC. It codes for CASSGGYTF. This chain joins TRBV25-1 and TRBJ1-2; D gene unclear. This CDR3 region has 9 residues. The V gene's germline CDR1 is MGHDK and CDR2 SYGVNS. The germline V and J ends were trimmed by 4 bases and 7 bases, with 1 base remaining between them.

The gene calls are TRBV11-2 and TRBJ2-7; 8 bases align to TRBD1. The germline V gene has CDR1 SGHAT and CDR2 FQNNGV. With 3 bases clipped from V and 2 bases from J, the junction kept 3 bases outside the gene matches. The CDR3 has 14 amino acids. The CDR3 DNA is TGTGCCAGCAGCTTCCCAGGGGGCGCCTACGAGCAGTACTTC. It specifies CASSFPGGAYEQYF.

The count of this clone is one. The chain couples TRBV2 to TRBJ2-5, with D maybe TRBD2 (6 bases). This CDR3 is 17 amino acids long. V was trimmed by 4 bases and J by 7 bases, leaving 25 bases between them. Germline V gene sequence: CDR1 SNHLY, CDR2 FYNNEI. The CDR3: CASSVGSGSLLAMTQYF. For the CDR3, the DNA is TGTGCCAGCAGTGTAGGTAGCGGCAGCCTCCTAGCAATGACCCAGTACTTC.

This chain joins TRBV9 and TRBJ1-4; D gene unclear. CDR3 length: 15 amino acids. V was clipped by 0 bases and J by 1 base, with 7 bases between them. The V gene's germline CDR1 is SGDLS and CDR2 YYNGEE. The DNA for the CDR3 is TGTGCCAGCAGCGTAGAGGCAGGAACTAATGAAAAACTGTTTTTT. It is translated as CASSVEAGTNEKLFF.

This chain links TRBV7-2 with TRBJ1-2; 7 nucleotides agree with TRBD1. The CDR3 is 13 amino acids. From germline, CDR1 is SGHTA and CDR2 FQGNSA. Trimming cost V 6 bases and J 5 bases; bases outside gene matches: 6. CDR3 region: CASSTPGQYGYTF. CDR3 in DNA: TGTGCCAGCAGTACTCCGGGACAGTATGGCTACACCTTC. Using reference TRBV7-2 and TRBJ1-2 for the parts outside the CDR3, the full variable domain is GAGVSQSPSNKVTEKGKDVELRCDPISGHTALYWYRQSLGQGLEFLIYFQGNSAPDKSGLPSDRFSAERTGGSVSTLTIQRTQQEDSAVYLCASSTPGQYGYTFGSGTRLTVV.